A selection of T cell receptor beta chains follows, all from one sample in a study of cytomegalovirus exposure and HLA in healthy donors. The table came from immunoSEQ multiplex PCR; TCRdb's copy has only in-frame clones and leaves some out. The table includes more than 100,000 clones, about three quarters detected once. The source material was PBMCs. All receptors come from a woman in her 30s in good health and CMV-seropositive. Each CDR3 is given with its conserved first and last residue.

cdr3_aa: CASSEVLFSGNTIYF; j_call: TRBJ1-3; v_call: TRBV6-1
cdr3_aa: CASSPNQQGWNTEAFF; j_call: TRBJ1-1; v_call: TRBV18
cdr3_aa: CASSLADRTQYF; j_call: TRBJ2-5; v_call: TRBV7-8
cdr3_aa: CASSPGAGLSGANVLTF; j_call: TRBJ2-6; v_call: TRBV11-3
cdr3_aa: CASSVTGPSSYEQYF; j_call: TRBJ2-7; v_call: TRBV5-1
cdr3_aa: CASGREDRAYGYTF; j_call: TRBJ1-2; v_call: TRBV5-1
cdr3_aa: CASSQELAGVYEQYF; j_call: TRBJ2-7; v_call: TRBV4-2
cdr3_aa: CASSLVGISGDTQYF; j_call: TRBJ2-3; v_call: TRBV7-6
cdr3_aa: CASSLSAEEDTIYF; j_call: TRBJ1-3; v_call: TRBV5-6
cdr3_aa: CASSFYSNQPQHF; j_call: TRBJ1-5; v_call: TRBV7-2
cdr3_aa: CASSGGKGRRGEQYF; j_call: TRBJ2-7; v_call: TRBV7-2
cdr3_aa: CASSLSGKAARSGGEQYF; j_call: TRBJ2-7; v_call: TRBV5-1
cdr3_aa: CASSPRDGGLPDTQYF; j_call: TRBJ2-3; v_call: TRBV4-2
cdr3_aa: CASSPAGDYGYTF; j_call: TRBJ1-2; v_call: TRBV7-6
cdr3_aa: CATSREGSITDTQYF; j_call: TRBJ2-3; v_call: TRBV15
cdr3_aa: CASSLVLRGGSNSPLHF; j_call: TRBJ1-6; v_call: TRBV11-2